These T cell receptor beta chains were read from a single sample in a study of PD-1 blockade in mismatch repair-deficient tumors. Repertoires were generated with immunoSEQ multiplex PCR, while TCRdb's copy carries only in-frame clones and drops some. The repertoire holds about 68,000 clones, about 72% seen once, with roughly 5% in the top ten. Sample: peripheral blood, taken 2 weeks after starting pembrolizumab. All receptors derive from an adult with mismatch repair-deficient cancer. Both conserved end residues are part of each CDR3. A D gene is named only where the DNA matches it firmly. Size values are once, few and many counts, or a class for expanded clones, and some rows have none.

d_gene,j_gene,v_gene,abundance,CDR3aa,CDR3nt
TRBD2,TRBJ2-1,TRBV7-2,.,CASSYLPSGKSYNEQFF,TGTGCCAGCAGCTACCTCCCTAGCGGGAAAAGTTATAATGAGCAGTTCTTC
.,TRBJ1-2,TRBV29-1,.,CSVESGSNYGYTF,TGCAGCGTTGAGTCGGGCAGCAACTATGGCTACACCTTC
.,TRBJ2-5,TRBV5-6,.,CASTNLGGVGETQYF,TGTGCCAGCACCAATCTTGGAGGGGTAGGGGAGACCCAGTACTTC
.,TRBJ1-1,TRBV29-1,.,CSVAGAAEAFF,TGCAGCGTTGCAGGGGCCGCTGAAGCTTTCTTT
.,TRBJ1-1,TRBV19,few,CASSAGRASTEAFF,TGTGCCAGTAGTGCAGGAAGGGCGAGCACTGAAGCTTTCTTT
.,TRBJ1-5,TRBV30,.,CAWRRGGDQPQHF,TGTGCCTGGAGGCGGGGGGGGGATCAGCCCCAGCATTTT
.,TRBJ2-2,TRBV5-4,.,CASSSLATPVGELFF,TGTGCCAGCAGCTCTCTAGCGACCCCGGTCGGGGAGCTGTTTTTT
.,TRBJ2-7,TRBV5-6,once,CASSWGTREIYEQYF,TGTGCCAGCAGCTGGGGAACTAGAGAGATATACGAGCAGTACTTC
TRBD2,TRBJ2-3,TRBV5-1,.,CASSAGTSSNTDTQYF,TGCGCCAGCAGCGCAGGGACTAGCTCCAACACAGATACGCAGTATTTT
.,TRBJ2-1,TRBV14,.,CASSRDPGGREQFF,TGTGCCAGCAGCAGGGACCCTGGGGGGCGTGAGCAGTTCTTC
.,TRBJ2-7,TRBV6-1,.,CASRINTNSYEQYF,TGTGCCAGCAGGATAAACACGAACTCCTACGAGCAGTACTTC
.,TRBJ2-3,TRBV7-9,.,CASSRRVGGSTDTQYF,TGTGCCAGCAGCCGCCGGGTAGGCGGGAGCACAGATACGCAGTATTTT
.,TRBJ1-5,TRBV28,.,CASSTLGGRQPQHF,TGTGCCAGCAGTACTTTGGGGGGCCGCCAGCCCCAGCATTTT
.,TRBJ2-2,TRBV28,.,CASSLFAASGELFF,TGTGCCAGCAGTTTATTTGCTGCCTCCGGGGAGCTGTTTTTT
.,TRBJ2-7,TRBV6-1,.,CASSDGNNYEQYF,TGTGCCAGCAGTGACGGGAACAATTACGAGCAGTACTTC
.,TRBJ2-5,TRBV7-7,few,CASSLVAGGSETQYF,TGTGCTAGCAGCTTAGTGGCCGGCGGGTCGGAGACCCAGTACTTC
.,TRBJ1-4,TRBV27,.,CASSLEGSLDEKLFF,TGTGCCAGCAGTTTAGAAGGTTCGTTAGATGAAAAACTGTTTTTT
.,TRBJ1-1,TRBV5-1,.,CASSPDLGTTFNAEAFF,TGCGCCAGCAGCCCGGATCTCGGGACAACCTTTAACGCTGAAGCTTTCTTT
.,TRBJ1-1,TRBV7-2,once,CASSRGYLTTEAFF,TGTGCCAGCAGCCGGGGTTACTTGACCACTGAAGCTTTCTTT
.,TRBJ2-1,TRBV7-3,.,CASSPQLGNEQFF,TGTGCCAGCAGCCCGCAGTTAGGGAATGAGCAGTTCTTC
.,TRBJ1-5,TRBV6-1,.,CASSVTGYSNQPQHF,TGTGCCAGCAGTGTGACAGGCTATAGCAATCAGCCCCAGCATTTT
.,TRBJ1-5,TRBV27,.,CASSLRRNLGGGSYSNQPQHF,TGTGCCAGCAGTTTAAGGCGGAATTTAGGGGGGGGGAGTTATAGCAATCAGCCCCAGCATTTT
.,TRBJ1-2,TRBV6-1,.,CASSEKAGAGDGYTF,TGTGCCAGCAGTGAAAAAGCAGGGGCCGGTGATGGCTACACCTTC
.,TRBJ1-1,TRBV2,.,CASSEVAGNTEAFF,TGTGCCAGCAGTGAAGTTGCAGGGAACACTGAAGCTTTCTTT
.,TRBJ2-7,TRBV6-5,few,CASSSPTEQYF,TGTGCCAGCAGTTCCCCGACCGAGCAGTACTTC
.,TRBJ2-6,TRBV5-5,.,CASSLISGANVLTF,TGTGCCAGCAGCCTTATCTCTGGGGCCAACGTCCTGACTTTC
TRBD1,TRBJ1-4,TRBV5-5,.,CASSTGQGGPNEKLFF,TGTGCCAGCAGCACGGGACAGGGCGGCCCTAATGAAAAACTGTTTTTT
.,TRBJ2-7,TRBV7-3,.,CASSSGVSYEQYF,TGTGCCAGCAGCTCAGGGGTTTCCTACGAGCAGTACTTC
.,TRBJ1-3,TRBV5-6,.,CASSLTGRTSGNTIYF,TGTGCCAGCAGCTTGACCGGACGCACCTCTGGAAACACCATATATTTT
.,TRBJ2-5,TRBV7-2,.,CASSLAGLGETQYF,TGTGCCAGCAGCTTAGCGGGATTGGGAGAGACCCAGTACTTC
.,TRBJ1-5,TRBV4-3,.,CASSQEAGRGNQPQHF,TGCGCCAGCAGCCAAGAGGCGGGACGAGGCAATCAGCCCCAGCATTTT
TRBD2,TRBJ2-3,TRBV6-6,.,CASRPTSGSTDTQYF,TGTGCCAGCAGACCTACTAGCGGTAGCACAGATACGCAGTATTTT
.,TRBJ2-5,TRBV5-1,.,CASSSGGGRETQYF,TGCGCCAGCAGCTCGGGTGGGGGTCGGGAGACCCAGTACTTC
.,TRBJ1-1,TRBV9,.,CASSVMELNTEAFF,TGTGCCAGCAGCGTAATGGAGCTGAACACTGAAGCTTTCTTT
.,TRBJ2-7,TRBV6-6,.,CASSHGGPKGYEQYF,TGTGCCAGCAGCCACGGGGGACCAAAAGGCTACGAGCAGTACTTC
.,TRBJ2-1,TRBV6-5,.,CASSEGSPYNEQFF,TGTGCCAGCAGTGAAGGGAGTCCCTACAATGAGCAGTTCTTC
.,TRBJ2-5,TRBV5-4,many,CASSNPQETQYF,TGTGCCAGCAGCAACCCTCAAGAGACCCAGTACTTC
.,TRBJ2-1,TRBV5-6,.,CASSHFGTLGYNEQFF,TGTGCCAGCAGCCACTTCGGGACTTTGGGCTACAATGAGCAGTTCTTC
TRBD1,TRBJ2-7,TRBV7-2,few,CASSLDTGGAYEQYF,TGTGCCAGCAGCTTAGATACAGGGGGCGCCTACGAGCAGTACTTC
TRBD1,TRBJ2-7,TRBV6-5,once,CAAGTAYEQYF,TGTGCCGCCGGGACAGCCTACGAGCAGTACTTC
.,TRBJ1-1,TRBV7-8,.,CASSTQVGNTEAFF,TGTGCCAGCTCGACGCAGGTCGGAAACACTGAAGCTTTCTTT
.,TRBJ1-2,TRBV9,.,CASSAEPTRAPAGYTF,TGTGCCAGCAGCGCAGAGCCCACTCGGGCCCCAGCGGGCTACACCTTC
TRBD1,TRBJ1-1,TRBV5-4,.,CASSPSGTENTEAFF,TGTGCCAGCAGCCCGTCCGGGACAGAGAACACTGAAGCTTTCTTT
.,TRBJ1-1,TRBV11-2,.,CASSPTDNTEAFF,TGTGCCAGCAGCCCTACAGACAACACTGAAGCTTTCTTT
.,TRBJ2-3,TRBV11-3,.,CASSTRDITDTQYF,TGTGCCAGCAGCACCCGGGACATCACAGATACGCAGTATTTT
TRBD2,TRBJ2-1,TRBV19,.,CASSITSGGSYNEQFF,TGTGCCAGTAGTATCACTAGCGGAGGGTCCTACAATGAGCAGTTCTTC
.,TRBJ2-1,TRBV6-1,.,CAISDGPSQGGEQFF,TGTGCCATCAGTGATGGACCTTCGCAAGGAGGGGAGCAGTTCTTC
.,TRBJ2-7,TRBV5-4,.,CASSLGPRGAYEQYF,TGTGCCAGCAGCTTGGGACCAAGGGGAGCCTACGAGCAGTACTTC
.,TRBJ2-3,TRBV19,.,CASSTFGSSDTQYF,TGTGCCAGTAGTACCTTTGGGAGTTCGGATACGCAGTATTTT
.,TRBJ1-3,TRBV7-3,.,CASSPTGAGNTIYF,TGTGCCAGCAGCCCAACGGGGGCTGGAAACACCATATATTTT